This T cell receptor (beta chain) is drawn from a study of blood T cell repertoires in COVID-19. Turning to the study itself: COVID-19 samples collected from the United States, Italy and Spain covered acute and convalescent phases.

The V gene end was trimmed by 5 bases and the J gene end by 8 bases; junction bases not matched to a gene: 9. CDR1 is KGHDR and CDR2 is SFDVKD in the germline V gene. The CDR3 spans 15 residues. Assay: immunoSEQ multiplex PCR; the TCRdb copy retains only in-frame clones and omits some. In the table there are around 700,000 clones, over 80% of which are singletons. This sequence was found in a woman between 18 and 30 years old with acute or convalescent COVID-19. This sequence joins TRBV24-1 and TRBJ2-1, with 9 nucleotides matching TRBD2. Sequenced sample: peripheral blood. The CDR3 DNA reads TGTGCCACCAGTGTAGCGGGGGCTCAAGGCGATGAGCAGTTCTTC. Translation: CATSVAGAQGDEQFF.